Below, 24 T cell receptor beta chains from the same sample are listed, as sequenced in a study of T cells in Graves' hyperthyroidism and ophthalmopathy. TCR beta CDR3 regions were amplified from RNA transcripts. Primed by the HTBI set, a first-round RT-PCR was run on the TCR CDR3. MiXCR, applied by TCRdb to the multiplex PCR reads, yields one record per CDR3 protein. In the table there are hundreds of thousands of distinct CDR3 sequences, 35% to 40% of which are singletons. Sequenced: blood. Receptor source: a man aged 18-30 years with Graves' hyperthyroidism.

This clonotype has at least ten counts. The V and J genes are TRBV2 and TRBJ1-1; 8 bases are a match to TRBD1. V shed 4 bases, J shed 7 bases, and the junction held 8 bases outside the gene matches. The CDR3 contains 14 residues. CDR1 is SNHLY, CDR2 FYNNEI, per germline. CDR3 protein: CASSGDRGVDEAFF. Here the CDR3 DNA reads TGTGCCAGCAGTGGTGACAGGGGCGTAGATGAAGCTTTCTTT.

The V gene is TRBV6-5, the J gene TRBJ1-1; perhaps TRBD1 as D (5 bases). This CDR3 has 14 residues. Germline V gives CDR1 MNHEY, CDR2 SVGAGI. V was pared by 7 bases and J by 0 bases, with 12 bases between. This CDR3 reads CASTVGPLNTEAFF. CDR3 DNA: TGTGCCAGCACCGTGGGACCGCTGAACACTGAAGCTTTCTTT.

At least ten counts were recorded for this clonotype. The DNA of the CDR3 is TGTGCCAGCAGCTCGGGTCGGCAGGGCAATTCACCCCTCCACTTT. Its protein product is CASSSGRQGNSPLHF. The chain couples TRBV11-2 to TRBJ1-6; D might be TRBD1 (5 bases). Germline values: CDR1 SGHAT, CDR2 FQNNGV. The CDR3 runs to 15 residues. Between the trimmed V and J ends, which lost 4 bases and 7 bases, there was a span of 14 bases.

The chain employs TRBV19 and TRBJ1-1; D unresolved. Trimming took 8 bases from V and 10 from J, leaving 20 bases between them. The CDR3 covers 13 residues. CDR1 and CDR2 (germline): LNHDA, SQIVND (reference sequence). CDR3 region: CASLSQATWAAFF. The CDR3 nucleotides are TGTGCCAGTCTTTCCCAGGCAACATGGGCAGCTTTCTTT.

As regards this clonotype: Its ends do not fully match the called genes, so a read error is possible. J is TRBJ1-5 and V is TRBV10-3, with a possible D match to TRBD1 (6 bases). Germline lookup yields CDR1 ENHRY and CDR2 SYGVKD. The CDR3 runs to 14 residues. CDR3 nucleotides: TGTGCCACCGGGACACGGGGTAGCAATCAGCCCCAACATTTT. This gives the protein CATGTRGSNQPQHF.

This clonotype was observed a few times. The chain recombines TRBV12-3 or TRBV12-4 with TRBJ1-5; tentatively, D is TRBD1 (5 bases). Trimming removed 5 bases from V and 0 bases from J, with 14 bases in between. This CDR3 comprises 16 residues. The CDR3 DNA reads as TGTGCCAGCAGTGACAGATCTCCCGATAGCAATCAGCCCCAGCATTTT. Translating it yields CASSDRSPDSNQPQHF.

This clonotype was picked up one time. The CDR3 end shows no conserved phenylalanine or tryptophan, and so a read error is likely. V and J are TRBV10-3 and TRBJ1-1; tentatively, D is TRBD1 (5 bases). Germline V gives CDR1 ENHRY, CDR2 SYGVKD. There are 15 residues in the CDR3. The CDR3, as DNA: TGTGCCAGCAGTTACTCCACAGGCATGAACACTGAAGCTTTCCTT. Translating it yields CASSYSTGMNTEAFL.

The chain employs TRBV7-2 and TRBJ2-7; TRBD1 is a possible D gene (6 bases). Germline-derived CDR1 and CDR2 are SGHTA and FQGNSA. CDR3 length equals 15 residues. The germline V and J ends were trimmed by 2 bases and 1 base, with 12 bases remaining between them. The CDR3 is CASSLKSDRSYEQYF. For the CDR3, the DNA is TGTGCCAGCAGCTTAAAGTCAGACAGGTCCTACGAGCAGTACTTC.

The CDR3 region is CSVGGQFF. As DNA, the CDR3 is TGCAGCGTTGGTGGGCAGTTCTTC. The chain is built from TRBV29-1 and TRBJ2-1; D is ambiguous. Between the trimmed V and J ends, which lost 4 bases and 12 bases, there was a span of 4 bases. Germline values: CDR1 SQVTM, CDR2 ANQGSEA. The CDR3 has 8 residues.

The chain is built from TRBV5-5 and TRBJ1-2; D gene ambiguous. Germline lookup yields CDR1 SGHKS and CDR2 YYEKEE (reference sequence). The V and J ends lost 0 bases and 5 bases respectively, with 11 bases between them. This CDR3 comprises 14 residues. The CDR3 DNA reads as TGTGCCAGCAGCTTGGCTGACACGATTTATGGCTACACCTTC. Translated: CASSLADTIYGYTF.

In this sample, this clonotype turned up many times. The chain combines TRBV29-1 with TRBJ1-1, with D possibly TRBD1 on 6 matching bases. Per the germline V gene, CDR1 is SQVTM and CDR2 is ANQGSEA. This CDR3 comprises 12 residues. The germline V and J ends were trimmed by 3 bases and 4 bases, with 9 bases remaining between them. The DNA for the CDR3 is TGCAGCGTTGAGTTAGGGGGCACTGAAGCTTTCTTT. Amino acids: CSVELGGTEAFF.

The chain couples TRBV29-1 to TRBJ1-4; tentative D call: TRBD1 (6 bases). V was cut by 8 bases and J by 6 bases, with 13 bases left in between. Germline CDR1 SQVTM, CDR2 ANQGSEA. This CDR3 region has 12 residues. As DNA, the CDR3 is TGCAGCTTCGGGGGCGTGGATGAAAAACTGTTTTTT. Its protein is CSFGGVDEKLFF.

The sample holds many counts of this clonotype. The gene calls are TRBV29-1 and TRBJ2-5; TRBD1 aligns across 8 bases. The CDR3 has 14 residues. The germline CDR1 and CDR2 sequences are SQVTM and ANQGSEA. V was clipped by 4 bases and J by 2 bases; unmatched bases: 6. The CDR3 loop is CSVARGRQQETQYF. The CDR3, as DNA: TGCAGCGTTGCCAGGGGGCGCCAGCAAGAGACCCAGTACTTC.

The chain joins TRBV12-3 or TRBV12-4 to TRBJ2-7; D remains unclear. Trimming pared 3 bases from V and 1 base from J, leaving 10 bases between. CDR3 size: 14 residues. In nucleotides, the CDR3 is TGTGCCAGCAGTTTCTCCCCGGATTCCTACGAGCAGTACTTC. Its translation: CASSFSPDSYEQYF.

The gene calls are TRBV9 and TRBJ1-2; perhaps TRBD1 as D (6 bases). This CDR3 spans 14 amino acids. Between the trimmed V and J ends, which lost 6 bases and 4 bases, there was a span of 16 bases. Germline values: CDR1 SGDLS, CDR2 YYNGEE. The CDR3 nucleotides read TGTGCCAGCAACCGGGACACCGGGGGCTATGGCTACACCTTC. As protein: CASNRDTGGYGYTF.

The chain combines TRBV10-3 with TRBJ2-7; 8 bases fit TRBD1. Germline assignment: CDR1 ENHRY and CDR2 SYGVKD. The CDR3 covers 15 residues. After removal of 0 bases from V and 5 bases from J, the junction contained 6 bases not matched to a gene. The CDR3 region is CAISESGQGADEQYF. The DNA of the CDR3 is TGTGCCATCAGTGAGTCTGGACAGGGCGCGGACGAGCAGTACTTC.

As to this clonotype: A much larger clonotype is one base distant, so this may be a read error. The chain employs TRBV7-9 and TRBJ1-2, with D maybe TRBD1 (6 bases). CDR1 is SEHNR, CDR2 FQNEAQ, per germline (reference sequence). V lost 5 bases and J 5 bases, leaving 12 bases between the germline ends. CDR3 length equals 13 residues. Written as DNA, the CDR3 is TGTGCCAGCAGCCAAGGGGGGTTATATGGCTACACCTTC. Translated, it gives CASSQGGLYGYTF. Full variable domain (remainder filled in from reference TRBV7-9 and TRBJ1-2): DTGVSQNPRHKITKRGQNVTFRCDPISEHNRLYWYRQTLGQGPEFLTYFQNEAQLEKSRLLSDRFSAERPKGSFSTLEIQRTEQGDSAMYLCASSQGGLYGYTFGSGTRLTVV.

This clonotype came up a few times. The CDR3 is CASKRLRGWTEAFF. The CDR3 coding sequence is TGTGCCAGCAAAAGGTTGCGGGGTTGGACTGAAGCTTTCTTT. The rearrangement uses TRBV5-6 and TRBJ1-1; D is uncertain. The germline CDR1 and CDR2 sequences are SGHDT and YYEEEE. V was cut by 6 bases and J by 5 bases, with 17 bases left in between. This CDR3 region has 14 residues.

The J gene is TRBJ1-5, the V gene TRBV15; maybe TRBD1 (6 bases). Germline V gene sequence: CDR1 LNHNV, CDR2 YYDKDF (reference sequence). V was clipped by 7 bases and J by 11 bases, with 18 bases between them. The CDR3 is made up of 13 amino acids. CDR3 residues: CATTTTGEETQHF. CDR3 DNA: TGTGCCACCACTACGACAGGAGAAGAGACCCAGCATTTT.

This clonotype was recorded a few times. V usage is TRBV12-3 or TRBV12-4 and J usage is TRBJ2-2; D ambiguous. V was trimmed by 3 bases and J by 6 bases, leaving 8 bases between them. CDR3 size: 13 residues. The DNA of the CDR3 is TGTGCCAGCAGTTTTGGCGAGTCCGGGGAGCTGTTTTTT. It is translated as CASSFGESGELFF.

This clonotype was observed a handful of times. The CDR3 is CASSPIDSPLHF. DNA of the CDR3: TGTGCCAGCAGCCCAATAGATTCACCCCTCCACTTT. The V and J genes are TRBV7-2 and TRBJ1-6; D call uncertain. CDR3 length: 12 amino acids. The V gene's germline CDR1 is SGHTA and CDR2 FQGNSA. Trimming removed 5 bases from V and 8 bases from J, with 7 bases in between.

The chain combines TRBV24-1 with TRBJ2-5, with TRBD2 matching 7 bases. The end of the DNA aligns better with TRBJ2-1, so the J call may be wrong. This CDR3 is built from 13 residues. The V gene's germline CDR1 is KGHDR and CDR2 SFDVKD. The DNA for the CDR3 is TGTGCCACCAGTGAAGCGGGACTGGCTGAGCAGTTCTTC. As protein: CATSEAGLAEQFF.

In its sample, this clonotype was seen a few times. The rearrangement links TRBV7-9 to TRBJ2-2, with a possible D match to TRBD2 (5 bases). The CDR3 is made up of 16 amino acids. Trimming pared 4 bases from V and 0 bases from J, leaving 12 bases between. Germline V gene lookup returns CDR1 SEHNR and CDR2 FQNEAQ (reference sequence). The CDR3 DNA reads TGTGCCAGCAGCTCTGACACGGACTCGAACACCGGGGAGCTGTTTTTT. Its protein product is CASSSDTDSNTGELFF.

For this clonotype: The germline gene is not matched at one end of the junction; a read error may be the cause. The CDR3 protein is CAGSVAPRLGTYEQYF. For the CDR3, the DNA is TGTGCCGGCAGCGTAGCTCCGAGACTCGGAACCTACGAGCAGTACTTC. The chain has TRBV9 and TRBJ2-7, with D uncertain. The CDR3 sequence is 16 residues long. Germline CDR1 and CDR2: SGDLS and YYNGEE.